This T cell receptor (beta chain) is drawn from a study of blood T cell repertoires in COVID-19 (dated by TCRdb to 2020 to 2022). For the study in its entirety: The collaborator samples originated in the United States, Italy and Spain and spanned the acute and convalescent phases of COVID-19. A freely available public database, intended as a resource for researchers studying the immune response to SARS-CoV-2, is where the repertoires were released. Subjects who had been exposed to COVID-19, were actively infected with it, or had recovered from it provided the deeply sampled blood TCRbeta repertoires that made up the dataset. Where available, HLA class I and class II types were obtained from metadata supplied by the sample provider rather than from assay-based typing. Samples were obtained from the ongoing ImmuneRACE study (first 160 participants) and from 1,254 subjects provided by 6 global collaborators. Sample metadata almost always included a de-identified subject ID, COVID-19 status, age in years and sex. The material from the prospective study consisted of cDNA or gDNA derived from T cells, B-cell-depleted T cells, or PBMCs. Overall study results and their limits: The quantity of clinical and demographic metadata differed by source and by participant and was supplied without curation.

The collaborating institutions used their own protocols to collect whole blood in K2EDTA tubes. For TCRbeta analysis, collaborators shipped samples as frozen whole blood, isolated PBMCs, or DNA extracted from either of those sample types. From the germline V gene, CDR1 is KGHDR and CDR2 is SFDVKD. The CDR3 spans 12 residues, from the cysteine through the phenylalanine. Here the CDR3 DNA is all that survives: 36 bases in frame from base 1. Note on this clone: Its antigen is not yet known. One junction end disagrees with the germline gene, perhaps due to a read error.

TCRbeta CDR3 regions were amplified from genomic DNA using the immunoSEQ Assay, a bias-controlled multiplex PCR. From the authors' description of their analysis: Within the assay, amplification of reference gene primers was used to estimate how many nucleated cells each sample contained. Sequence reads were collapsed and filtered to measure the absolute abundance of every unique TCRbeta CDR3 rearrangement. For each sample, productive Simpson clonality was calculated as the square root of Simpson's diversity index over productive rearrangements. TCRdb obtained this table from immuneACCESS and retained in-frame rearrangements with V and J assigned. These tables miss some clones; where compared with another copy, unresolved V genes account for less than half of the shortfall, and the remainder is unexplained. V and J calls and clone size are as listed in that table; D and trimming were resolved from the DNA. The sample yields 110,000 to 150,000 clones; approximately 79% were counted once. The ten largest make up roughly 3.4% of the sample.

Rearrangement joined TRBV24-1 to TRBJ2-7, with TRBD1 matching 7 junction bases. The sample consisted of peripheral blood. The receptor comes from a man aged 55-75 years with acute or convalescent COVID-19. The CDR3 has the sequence CATSDRTGEPYF. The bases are TGTGCCACCAGTGATCGTACAGGGGAGCCGTACTTC.